The 26 T cell receptor beta chains below come from one sample, sequenced in a study of T cell repertoires in cytomegalovirus infection. One entry per CDR3 protein results from TCRdb running MiXCR on the reads. This sample carries some 270,000 distinct CDR3 sequences, around 15% of them seen once, and the ten largest clones take around half. Sequencing input: CD8+ T cells from PBMCs. The receptors stem from a human donor in good health (CMV status not recorded). Some clones in this sample may be carry-over from other donors' samples.

This clonotype was seen a few times. The chain joins TRBV6-2 or TRBV6-3 to TRBJ1-2, with D possibly being TRBD1 (5 bases). This CDR3 comprises 13 residues. V lost 4 bases to trimming and J lost 4 bases, with 10 bases between them. Germline lookup yields CDR1 MNHEY and CDR2 SVGEGT. The CDR3 sequence: CASSSGHPYGYTF. In DNA form, the CDR3 reads TGTGCCAGCAGTTCCGGACACCCCTATGGCTACACCTTC.

This clonotype was seen only a few times. V gene TRBV28 combines with J gene TRBJ2-7; no clear D. The V end lost 5 bases, the J end lost 1 base, and 18 bases lay between the germline ends. CDR1 and CDR2 (germline): MDHEN, SYDVKM. The CDR3 spans 16 residues. CDR3 nucleotide sequence: TGTGCCAGCAGTCCGAGTGAGGACCTAGGGTCCTACGAGCAGTACTTC. This translates into CASSPSEDLGSYEQYF.

Only a few counts were recorded for this clonotype. This sequence joins TRBV9 and TRBJ2-6; no clear D gene. Germline loops: CDR1 SGDLS, CDR2 YYNGEE. CDR3 size: 16 residues. Trimming pared 4 bases from V and 3 bases from J, leaving 14 bases between. Written as DNA, the CDR3 is TGTGCCAGCAGCCCAATAATAGGTGGTGGGGCCAACGTCCTGACTTTC. It specifies CASSPIIGGGANVLTF. The full variable domain, rest sourced from reference TRBV9 and TRBJ2-6, is DSGVTQTPKHLITATGQRVTLRCSPRSGDLSVYWYQQSLDQGLQFLIQYYNGEERAKGNILERFSAQQFPDLHSELNLSSLELGDSALYFCASSPIIGGGANVLTFGAGSRLTVL.

The V call is TRBV20-1, the J call TRBJ1-2, with D perhaps TRBD1 (5 bases). Germline CDR1 reads DFQATT; CDR2 reads SNEGSKA (reference sequence). V dropped 0 bases and J dropped 2 bases, with 13 bases sitting between them. The CDR3 contains 15 residues. The chain's CDR3 is CSARDTQGVNYGYTF. The CDR3 DNA is TGCAGTGCTAGAGATACCCAGGGAGTAAACTATGGCTACACCTTC.

This clonotype turned up a few times. The chain has TRBV7-9 and TRBJ2-7; 8 positions match TRBD1. Germline assignment: CDR1 SEHNR and CDR2 FQNEAQ (reference sequence). The CDR3 is 15 amino acids. V lost 5 bases to trimming and J lost 2 bases; unmatched junction nucleotides: 8. The chain's CDR3 is CASSNSGTGPYEQYF. The CDR3 region has the DNA TGTGCCAGCAGCAATTCCGGGACAGGCCCCTACGAGCAGTACTTC.

On this clonotype: A single base separates this from a much larger clone, so it may be a read error. Here the CDR3 omits its conserved ending phenylalanine or tryptophan, so a read error is the likely source. The chain employs TRBV28 and TRBJ2-7, with 7 bases lining up with TRBD1. V shed 5 bases and J 2 bases; nucleotides not matched to a gene: 9. CDR1 MDHEN and CDR2 SYDVKM come from the germline V gene. This CDR3 has 15 amino acids. Here the CDR3 DNA reads TGTGCCAGCAGTAACAGACAGGGTAGCACCTACGAGCAGTACATC. This encodes CASSNRQGSTYEQYI.

This clonotype came up many times. The V and J genes are TRBV12-3 or TRBV12-4 and TRBJ2-7, with a possible D match to TRBD1 (6 bases). The CDR3 has 14 amino acids. Trimming shortened V by 3 bases and J by 2 bases, and 11 bases separated the two germline ends. The CDR3 sequence: CASSFSDSTYEQYF. In DNA, the CDR3 is TGTGCCAGCAGTTTTTCGGACAGTACCTACGAGCAGTACTTC.

The rearrangement links TRBV29-1 to TRBJ2-1; D is uncertain. The CDR3 spans 14 residues. Germline CDR1 and CDR2: SQVTM and ANQGSEA. V shed 0 bases and J shed 12 bases, with 18 bases lying between them. The CDR3 loop reads CSVEEPDDLTLQFF. CDR3 nucleotide sequence: TGCAGCGTTGAAGAGCCCGATGACCTTACGTTGCAGTTCTTC.

This clonotype was found a few times. This chain uses TRBV10-3 with TRBJ2-1, with D possibly being TRBD2 (6 bases). V was trimmed by 0 bases and J by 4 bases, leaving 10 bases between them. The CDR3 runs to 15 residues. The germline V gene encodes CDR1 ENHRY and CDR2 SYGVKD. The DNA of the CDR3 is TGTGCCATCAGTGAGTCGTCCGGGACTTACAATGAGCAGTTCTTC. Its protein is CAISESSGTYNEQFF.

To note about this clonotype: This may come from a read error, since a much larger clone is one base off. This chain connects TRBV7-6 to TRBJ2-3; D is ambiguous. The CDR3 contains 15 residues. The germline V gene encodes CDR1 SGHVS and CDR2 FNYEAQ. For the CDR3, the DNA is TGTCCCAGCAGCTTATATGCAAGTAGCACAGATACGCAGTATTTT. This sequence encodes CPSSLYASSTDTQYF. Complete variable domain (other parts from reference TRBV7-6 and TRBJ2-3): GAGVSQSPRYKVTKRGQDVALRCDPISGHVSLYWYRQALGQGPEFLTYFNYEAQQDKSGLPNDRFSAERPEGSISTLTIQRTEQRDSAMYRCPSSLYASSTDTQYFGPGTRLTVL.

The CDR3 DNA follows: TGTGCCAGCCTTGGGGGGCAAATCTCCTACAATGAGCAGTTCTTC. Its translation: CASLGGQISYNEQFF. This chain uses TRBV7-3 with TRBJ2-1; D tentatively reads TRBD1 or TRBD2 (6 bases each). V was pared by 8 bases and J by 0 bases, with 14 bases between. The germline CDR1 and CDR2 sequences are SGHTA and FQGTGA. The CDR3 length is 15 residues.

This clonotype was recorded many times. The chain couples TRBV7-6 to TRBJ2-5; weak D call: TRBD2 (6 bases). Germline values: CDR1 SGHVS, CDR2 FNYEAQ. The CDR3 extends over 17 amino acids. V shed 0 bases and J shed 5 bases, with 19 bases lying between them. The CDR3 sequence: CASSLAFQGGARETQYF. CDR3 DNA sequence: TGTGCCAGCAGCTTAGCGTTCCAGGGCGGGGCCCGGGAGACCCAGTACTTC. The full variable domain, completed using reference TRBV7-6 and TRBJ2-5, is GAGVSQSPRYKVTKRGQDVALRCDPISGHVSLYWYRQALGQGPEFLTYFNYEAQQDKSGLPNDRFSAERPEGSISTLTIQRTEQRDSAMYRCASSLAFQGGARETQYFGPGTRLLVL.

This clonotype was counted only a few times. The chain employs TRBV20-1 and TRBJ1-5; 7 nucleotides match TRBD1. The germline V gene has CDR1 DFQATT and CDR2 SNEGSKA (reference sequence). V lost 3 bases, J lost 6 bases, and 5 bases stayed unmatched. The CDR3 length is 13 residues. The CDR3 DNA reads TGCAGTGCTAGGGGAGGGGGCGGTCAGCCCCAGCATTTT. Translation gives CSARGGGGQPQHF.

The chain is built from TRBV11-2 and TRBJ2-7; 9 bases agree with TRBD2. Germline V lookup: CDR1 SGHAT, CDR2 FQNNGV. Losses at the gene ends were 5 bases for V and 6 bases for J; bases not matched to a gene: 8. The CDR3 totals 14 residues. In DNA form, the CDR3 reads TGTGCCAGCAGCACCGTAGCGGGGGTAGTCGAGCAGTACTTC. It specifies CASSTVAGVVEQYF.

The chain has TRBV28 and TRBJ2-3; TRBD1 matches 7 bases. J lost 3 bases, V lost 3 bases, and 9 bases had no gene match. Looked up from germline, CDR1 is MDHEN and CDR2 is SYDVKM. There are 16 residues in the CDR3. The CDR3 sequence is CASSFLQGSLTDTQYF. CDR3 nucleotide sequence: TGTGCCAGCAGTTTCTTACAGGGGTCACTGACAGATACGCAGTATTTT.

The chain combines TRBV7-4 with TRBJ2-3; D perhaps matches TRBD1 (5 bases). There are 14 residues in the CDR3. Trimming took off 4 bases at V and 2 bases at J, with 10 bases between the two ends. Germline lookup yields CDR1 SGHVT and CDR2 SQSDAQ. CDR3 loop: CASSSQGFTDTQYF. CDR3 DNA: TGTGCCAGCAGCTCCCAGGGCTTCACAGATACGCAGTATTTT.

This clonotype was observed a few times. This chain uses TRBV7-9 with TRBJ1-4; maybe TRBD1 (5 bases). V dropped 4 bases and J dropped 7 bases, with 16 bases sitting between them. This CDR3 contains 15 residues. Germline V CDR1 and CDR2: SEHNR, FQNEAQ (reference sequence). CDR3 protein: CASSSYRDASEKLFF. The CDR3 nucleotides read TGTGCCAGCAGCTCCTACCGGGACGCAAGTGAAAAACTGTTTTTT.

The rearrangement uses TRBV7-6 and TRBJ2-2; perhaps TRBD2 as D (6 bases). Trimming stripped 3 bases from V and 7 bases from J, with 15 bases between. Germline-derived CDR1 and CDR2 are SGHVS and FNYEAQ. This CDR3 spans 15 amino acids. CDR3 nucleotides: TGTGCCAGCAGCTTGAGGAGGGGAGACATCGGGGAGCTGTTTTTT. Translating gives CASSLRRGDIGELFF.

This clonotype was detected only a few times. The rearrangement links TRBV15 to TRBJ2-1, with a possible D match to TRBD2 (6 bases). There are 13 residues in the CDR3. From germline, CDR1 is LNHNV and CDR2 YYDKDF (reference sequence). V was shortened by 3 bases and J by 9 bases, with 12 bases between the two germline ends. CDR3 region: CATSSPPGVEQFF. The DNA for the CDR3 is TGTGCCACCAGCAGCCCTCCGGGGGTTGAGCAGTTCTTC.

This clonotype was counted ten times or more. The chain combines TRBV4-3 with TRBJ2-3; D call uncertain. Per germline, CDR1 LGHNA and CDR2 YSLEER. V dropped 0 bases and J dropped 2 bases, with 18 bases sitting between them. The CDR3 consists of 18 residues. The CDR3, as DNA: TGCGCCAGCAGCCAAGAGAAAGAGGCAGGCAAGAACACAGATACGCAGTATTTT. This codes for CASSQEKEAGKNTDTQYF.

There are a few counts of this clonotype. V usage is TRBV29-1 and J usage is TRBJ1-2; D is unresolved. From germline, CDR1 is SQVTM and CDR2 ANQGSEA. The V gene lost 5 bases and the J gene lost 2 bases, with 12 bases spanning the gap. The CDR3 consists of 13 residues. CDR3 coding DNA: TGCAGCGTTTTATCGAGGGAGAACTATGGCTACACCTTC. This gives the protein CSVLSRENYGYTF.

This clonotype has just a few counts. V usage is TRBV9 and J usage is TRBJ2-5; D not resolved. V lost 0 bases, J lost 5 bases, and 11 bases lay in between. The germline CDR1 and CDR2 sequences are SGDLS and YYNGEE. This CDR3 is 14 amino acids long. CDR3 residues: CASSVDGPQETQYF. The CDR3 DNA is TGTGCCAGCAGCGTAGACGGGCCACAGGAGACCCAGTACTTC.

This clonotype turned up a few times. The rearrangement links TRBV28 to TRBJ2-1; no clear D gene. The CDR3 totals 15 residues. V was clipped by 7 bases and J by 8 bases, with 21 bases between them. Germline CDR1 and CDR2: MDHEN and SYDVKM. This CDR3 reads CASIPGMRRLDEQFF. As DNA, the CDR3 is TGTGCCAGCATCCCAGGCATGAGGCGGCTCGATGAGCAGTTCTTC.

The sample holds one count of this clonotype. A much larger clone is a single base away; this may be a read error. The genes are TRBV28 and TRBJ2-7; no definite D call. The germline V gene has CDR1 MDHEN and CDR2 SYDVKM. The CDR3 totals 13 residues. DNA of the CDR3: TGTGCCAGCAGTTTACTGCAAGTAGACGAGCAGCACTTC. This codes for CASSLLQVDEQHF.

The chain employs TRBV19 and TRBJ2-2; TRBD2 might be the D (7 bases). The CDR3 is 15 residues long. CDR1 and CDR2 (germline): LNHDA, SQIVND (reference sequence). Trimming took 10 bases from V and 3 from J, leaving 18 bases between them. CDR3 residues: CATTPTGGYTGELFF. CDR3 in DNA: TGTGCCACCACCCCAACGGGGGGCTACACCGGGGAGCTGTTTTTT.

The chain employs TRBV5-6 and TRBJ2-7, with a possible D match to TRBD1 (5 bases). CDR1 and CDR2 (germline): SGHDT, YYEEEE. The CDR3 has 14 amino acids. Trimming left V 4 bases short and J 0 bases short, with 11 bases between. This chain's CDR3 is CASSQLDSSYEQYF. The CDR3 coding sequence is TGTGCCAGCAGCCAACTCGACAGCTCCTACGAGCAGTACTTC.